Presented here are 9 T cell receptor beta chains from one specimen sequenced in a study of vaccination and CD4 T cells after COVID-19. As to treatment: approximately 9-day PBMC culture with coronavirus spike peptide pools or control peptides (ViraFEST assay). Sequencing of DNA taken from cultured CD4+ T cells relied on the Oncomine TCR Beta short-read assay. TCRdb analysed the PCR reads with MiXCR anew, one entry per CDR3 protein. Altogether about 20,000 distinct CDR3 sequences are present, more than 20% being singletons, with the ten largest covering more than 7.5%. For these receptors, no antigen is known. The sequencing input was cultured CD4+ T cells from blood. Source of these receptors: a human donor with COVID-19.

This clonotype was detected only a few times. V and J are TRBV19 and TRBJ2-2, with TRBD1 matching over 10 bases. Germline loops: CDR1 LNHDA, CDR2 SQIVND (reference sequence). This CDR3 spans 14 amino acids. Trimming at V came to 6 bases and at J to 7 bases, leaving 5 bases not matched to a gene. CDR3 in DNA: TGTGCCAGTAGAGGGACAGGGGTGAGCGGGGAGCTGTTTTTT. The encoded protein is CASRGTGVSGELFF.

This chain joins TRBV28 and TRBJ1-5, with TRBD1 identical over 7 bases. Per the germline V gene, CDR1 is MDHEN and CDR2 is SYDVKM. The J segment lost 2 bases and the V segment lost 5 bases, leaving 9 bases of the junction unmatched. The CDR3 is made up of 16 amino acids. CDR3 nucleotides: TGTGCCAGCAGTCCCACCGTAGGGGGCGGCAATCAGCCCCAGCATTTT. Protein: CASSPTVGGGNQPQHF.

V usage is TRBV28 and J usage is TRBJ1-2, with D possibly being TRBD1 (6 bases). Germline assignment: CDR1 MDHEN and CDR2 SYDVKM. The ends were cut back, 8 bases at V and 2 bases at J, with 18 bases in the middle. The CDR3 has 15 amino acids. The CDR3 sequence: CASRDTGVGNYGYTF. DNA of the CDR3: TGTGCCAGCCGGGACACCGGTGTGGGGAACTATGGCTACACCTTC.

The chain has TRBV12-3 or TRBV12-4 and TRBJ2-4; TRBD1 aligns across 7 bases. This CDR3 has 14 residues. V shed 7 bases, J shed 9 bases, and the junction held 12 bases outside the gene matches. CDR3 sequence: CASIQGVGFGIQYF. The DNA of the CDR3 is TGTGCCAGCATTCAGGGGGTTGGCTTTGGCATTCAGTACTTC.

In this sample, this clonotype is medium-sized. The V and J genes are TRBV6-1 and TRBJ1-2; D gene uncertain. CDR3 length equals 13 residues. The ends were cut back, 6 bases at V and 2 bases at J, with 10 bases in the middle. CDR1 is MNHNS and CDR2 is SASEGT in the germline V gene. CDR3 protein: CASSISGNYGYTF. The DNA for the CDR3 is TGTGCCAGCAGCATAAGCGGCAACTATGGCTACACCTTC.

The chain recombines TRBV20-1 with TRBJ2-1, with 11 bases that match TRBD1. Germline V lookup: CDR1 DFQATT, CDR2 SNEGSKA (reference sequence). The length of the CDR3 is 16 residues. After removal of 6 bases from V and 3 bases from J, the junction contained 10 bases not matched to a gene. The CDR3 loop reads CSATLTGTGGYNEQFF. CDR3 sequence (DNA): TGCAGTGCCACCTTGACCGGGACAGGGGGCTACAATGAGCAGTTCTTC.

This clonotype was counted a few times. The CDR3 sequence: CASSLAGQSSYNSPLHF. The CDR3 region has the DNA TGTGCCAGCAGCTTGGCGGGGCAAAGCTCCTATAATTCACCCCTCCACTTT. The V and J genes are TRBV11-1 and TRBJ1-6, with D possibly TRBD1 on 5 matching bases. CDR3 length: 17 amino acids. Germline values: CDR1 SGHAT, CDR2 FQDESV (reference sequence). Trimming cost V 3 bases and J 0 bases, with 12 bases left between them.

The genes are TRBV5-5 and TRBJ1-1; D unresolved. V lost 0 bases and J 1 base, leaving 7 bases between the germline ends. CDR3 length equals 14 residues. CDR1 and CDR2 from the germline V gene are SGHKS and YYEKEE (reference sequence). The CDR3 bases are TGTGCCAGCAGCTTGGCCGCGCAGAACACTGAAGCTTTCTTT. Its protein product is CASSLAAQNTEAFF.

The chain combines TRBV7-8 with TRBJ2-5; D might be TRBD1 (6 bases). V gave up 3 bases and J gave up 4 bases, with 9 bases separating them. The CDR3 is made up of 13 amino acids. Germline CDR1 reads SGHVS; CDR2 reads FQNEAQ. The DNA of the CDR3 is TGTGCCAGCAGCTTCCCACAGGGAGAGACCCAGTACTTC. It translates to CASSFPQGETQYF.